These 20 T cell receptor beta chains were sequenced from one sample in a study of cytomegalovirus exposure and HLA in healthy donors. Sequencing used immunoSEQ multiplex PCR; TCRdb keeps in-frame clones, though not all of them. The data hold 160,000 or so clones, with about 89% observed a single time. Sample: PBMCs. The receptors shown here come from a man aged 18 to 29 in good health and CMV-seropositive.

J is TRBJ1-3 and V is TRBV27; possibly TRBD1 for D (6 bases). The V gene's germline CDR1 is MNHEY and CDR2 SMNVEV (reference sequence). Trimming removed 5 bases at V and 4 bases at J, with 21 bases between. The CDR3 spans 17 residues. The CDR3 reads CASSATPTGLVGNTIYF. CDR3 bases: TGTGCCAGCAGTGCGACCCCCACAGGGTTGGTAGGAAACACCATATATTTT.

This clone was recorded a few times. The CDR3 sequence is CASSTRQGSTDTQYF. The CDR3 coding sequence is TGTGCCAGCAGCACTAGACAGGGTAGCACAGATACGCAGTATTTT. The V and J genes are TRBV4-2 and TRBJ2-3; 7 bases map to TRBD1. The CDR3 runs to 15 residues. The V and J ends lost 5 bases and 0 bases, in that order; junction bases with no gene match: 5. Germline assignment: CDR1 LGHNA and CDR2 YNFKEQ.

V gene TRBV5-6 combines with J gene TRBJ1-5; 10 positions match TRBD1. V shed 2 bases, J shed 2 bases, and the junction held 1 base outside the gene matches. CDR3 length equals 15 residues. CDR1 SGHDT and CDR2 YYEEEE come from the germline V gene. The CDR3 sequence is CASSFGTGGNQPQHF. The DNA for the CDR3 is TGTGCCAGCAGCTTCGGGACAGGGGGCAATCAGCCCCAGCATTTT. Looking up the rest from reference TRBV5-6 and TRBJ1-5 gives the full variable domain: DAGVTQSPTHLIKTRGQQVTLRCSPKSGHDTVSWYQQALGQGPQFIFQYYEEEERQRGNFPDRFSGHQFPNYSSELNVNALLLGDSALYLCASSFGTGGNQPQHFGDGTRLSIL.

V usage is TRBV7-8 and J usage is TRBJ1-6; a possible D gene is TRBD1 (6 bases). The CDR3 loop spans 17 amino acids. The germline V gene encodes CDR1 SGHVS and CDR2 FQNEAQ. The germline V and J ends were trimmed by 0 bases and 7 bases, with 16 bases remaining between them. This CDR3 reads CASSLASRGGWNSPLHF. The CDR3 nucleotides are TGTGCCAGCAGCTTAGCCTCGAGGGGGGGCTGGAATTCACCCCTCCACTTT.

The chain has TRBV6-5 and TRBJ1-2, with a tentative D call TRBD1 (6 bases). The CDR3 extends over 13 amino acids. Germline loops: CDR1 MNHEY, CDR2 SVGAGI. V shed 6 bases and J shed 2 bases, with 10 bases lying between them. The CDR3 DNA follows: TGTGCCAGCAGGACAGGCTCGAACTATGGCTACACCTTC. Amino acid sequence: CASRTGSNYGYTF.

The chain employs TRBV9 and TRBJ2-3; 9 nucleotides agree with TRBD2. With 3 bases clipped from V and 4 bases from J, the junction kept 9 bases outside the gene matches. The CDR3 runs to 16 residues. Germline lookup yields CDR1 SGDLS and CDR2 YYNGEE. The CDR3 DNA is TGTGCCAGCAGCGCGGGGGGACTAGCCGTAGCAGATACGCAGTATTTT. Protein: CASSAGGLAVADTQYF.

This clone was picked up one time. The chain's CDR3 is CASSVGGGNYNEQFF. In nucleotides, the CDR3 is TGTGCCAGCAGCGTTGGCGGGGGGAACTACAATGAGCAGTTCTTC. This chain connects TRBV9 to TRBJ2-1; 8 bases agree with TRBD2. The CDR3 extends over 15 amino acids. J was trimmed by 3 bases and V by 2 bases; bases with no gene match: 4. Germline lookup yields CDR1 SGDLS and CDR2 YYNGEE.

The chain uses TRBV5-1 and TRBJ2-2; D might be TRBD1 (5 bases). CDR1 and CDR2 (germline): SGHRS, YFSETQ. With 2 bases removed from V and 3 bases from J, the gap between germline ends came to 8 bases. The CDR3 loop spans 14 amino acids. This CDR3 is CASSFAGYTGELFF. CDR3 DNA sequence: TGCGCCAGCAGCTTCGCAGGGTACACCGGGGAGCTGTTTTTT.

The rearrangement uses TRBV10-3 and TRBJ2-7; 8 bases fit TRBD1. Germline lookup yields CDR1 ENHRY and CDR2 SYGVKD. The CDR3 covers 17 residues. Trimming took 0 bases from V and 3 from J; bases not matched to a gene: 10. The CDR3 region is CAISESNSDRVSYEQYF. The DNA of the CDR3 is TGTGCCATCAGTGAGTCGAATTCGGACAGGGTGAGCTACGAGCAGTACTTC.

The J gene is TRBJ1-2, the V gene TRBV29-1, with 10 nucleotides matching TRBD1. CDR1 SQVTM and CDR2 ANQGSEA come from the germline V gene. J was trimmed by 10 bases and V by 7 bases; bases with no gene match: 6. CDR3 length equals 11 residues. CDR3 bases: TGCAGCGACCGGGACAGGGGATTCTACACCTTC. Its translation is CSDRDRGFYTF.

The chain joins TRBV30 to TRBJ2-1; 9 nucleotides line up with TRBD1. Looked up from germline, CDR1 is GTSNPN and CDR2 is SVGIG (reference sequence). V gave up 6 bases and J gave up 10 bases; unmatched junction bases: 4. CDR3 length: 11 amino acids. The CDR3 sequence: CACRTGAEQFF. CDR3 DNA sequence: TGTGCCTGCAGGACAGGGGCCGAGCAGTTCTTC.

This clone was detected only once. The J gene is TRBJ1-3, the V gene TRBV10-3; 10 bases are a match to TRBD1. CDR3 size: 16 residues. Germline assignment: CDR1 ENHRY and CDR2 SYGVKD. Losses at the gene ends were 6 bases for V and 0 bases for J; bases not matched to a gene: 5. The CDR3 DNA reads TGTGCCATCAGCCTGACAGGGGGCGGCTCTGGAAACACCATATATTTT. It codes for CAISLTGGGSGNTIYF.

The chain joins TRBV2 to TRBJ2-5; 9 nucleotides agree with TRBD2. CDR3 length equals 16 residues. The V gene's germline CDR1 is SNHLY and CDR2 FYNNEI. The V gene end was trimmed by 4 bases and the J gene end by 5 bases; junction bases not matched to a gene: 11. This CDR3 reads CASSATGLASGETQYF. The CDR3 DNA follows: TGTGCCAGCAGTGCGACGGGACTAGCCTCCGGGGAGACCCAGTACTTC.

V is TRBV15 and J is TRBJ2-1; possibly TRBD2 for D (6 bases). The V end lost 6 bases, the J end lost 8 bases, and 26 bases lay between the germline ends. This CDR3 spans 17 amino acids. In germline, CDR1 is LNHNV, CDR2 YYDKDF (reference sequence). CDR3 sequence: CATSPRGRGPVEDEQFF. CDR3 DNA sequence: TGTGCCACCAGTCCGCGGGGCCGGGGACCTGTTGAGGATGAGCAGTTCTTC.

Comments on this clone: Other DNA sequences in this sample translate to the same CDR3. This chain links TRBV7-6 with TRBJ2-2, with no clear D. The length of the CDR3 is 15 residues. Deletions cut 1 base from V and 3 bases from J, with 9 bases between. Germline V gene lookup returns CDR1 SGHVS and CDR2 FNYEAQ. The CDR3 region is CASSLGTGHTGELFF. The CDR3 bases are TGTGCCAGCAGCTTAGGCACCGGTCACACCGGGGAGCTGTTTTTT.

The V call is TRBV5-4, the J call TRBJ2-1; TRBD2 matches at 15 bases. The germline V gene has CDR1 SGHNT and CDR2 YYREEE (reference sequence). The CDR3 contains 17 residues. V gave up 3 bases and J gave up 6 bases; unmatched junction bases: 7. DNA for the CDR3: TGTGCCAGCAGCTGGGGGGGACTAGCGGGGGGCGTCAATGAGCAGTTCTTC. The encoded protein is CASSWGGLAGGVNEQFF.

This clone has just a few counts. The CDR3 loop is CASSVGGGVSYGYTF. Here the CDR3 DNA reads TGTGCCAGCAGCGTAGGAGGAGGGGTTAGCTATGGCTACACCTTC. This chain joins TRBV9 and TRBJ1-2; the D gene is possibly TRBD1 (5 bases). V lost 0 bases to trimming and J lost 4 bases, with 13 bases between them. Germline CDR1 reads SGDLS; CDR2 reads YYNGEE. The CDR3 is 15 amino acids.

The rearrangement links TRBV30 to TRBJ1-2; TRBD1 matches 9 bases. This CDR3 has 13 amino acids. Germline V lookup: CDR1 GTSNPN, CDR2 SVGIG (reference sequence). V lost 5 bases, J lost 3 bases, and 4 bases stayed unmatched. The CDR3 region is CAWVRQGDYGYTF. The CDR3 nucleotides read TGTGCCTGGGTTAGACAGGGGGACTATGGCTACACCTTC.

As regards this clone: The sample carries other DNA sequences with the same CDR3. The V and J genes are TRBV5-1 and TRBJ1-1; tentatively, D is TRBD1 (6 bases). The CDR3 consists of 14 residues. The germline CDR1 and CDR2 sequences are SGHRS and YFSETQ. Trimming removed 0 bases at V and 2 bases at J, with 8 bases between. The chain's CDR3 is CASSLDRVNTEAFF. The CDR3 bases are TGCGCCAGCAGCTTGGACAGGGTTAACACTGAAGCTTTCTTT.

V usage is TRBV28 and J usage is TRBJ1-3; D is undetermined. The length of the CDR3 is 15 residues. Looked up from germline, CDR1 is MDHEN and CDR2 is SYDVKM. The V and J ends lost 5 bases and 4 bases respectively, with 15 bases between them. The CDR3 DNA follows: TGTGCCAGCAGTCTCGTGGGCCGCGTAGGAAACACCATATATTTT. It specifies CASSLVGRVGNTIYF.